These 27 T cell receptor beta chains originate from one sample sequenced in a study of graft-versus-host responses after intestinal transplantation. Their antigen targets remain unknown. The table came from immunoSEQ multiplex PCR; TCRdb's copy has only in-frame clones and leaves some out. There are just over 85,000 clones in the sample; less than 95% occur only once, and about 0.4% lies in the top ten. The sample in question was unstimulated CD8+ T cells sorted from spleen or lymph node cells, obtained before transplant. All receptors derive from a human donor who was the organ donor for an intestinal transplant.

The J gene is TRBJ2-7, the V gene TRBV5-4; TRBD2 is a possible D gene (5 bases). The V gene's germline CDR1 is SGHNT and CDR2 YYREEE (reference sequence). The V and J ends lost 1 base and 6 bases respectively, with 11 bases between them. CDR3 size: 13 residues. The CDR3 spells CASSLRGASEQYF. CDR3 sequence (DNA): TGTGCCAGCAGCTTGCGGGGTGCGAGCGAGCAGTACTTC.

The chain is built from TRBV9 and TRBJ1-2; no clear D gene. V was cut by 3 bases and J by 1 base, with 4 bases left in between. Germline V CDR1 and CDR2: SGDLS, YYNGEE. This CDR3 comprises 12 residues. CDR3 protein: CASSADNYGYTF. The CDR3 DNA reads TGTGCCAGCAGCGCAGATAACTATGGCTACACCTTC.

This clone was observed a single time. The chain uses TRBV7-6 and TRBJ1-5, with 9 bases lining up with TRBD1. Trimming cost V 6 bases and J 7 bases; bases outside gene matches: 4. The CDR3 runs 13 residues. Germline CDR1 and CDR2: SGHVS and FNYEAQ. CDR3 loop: CASSPTGGQPQHF. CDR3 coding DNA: TGTGCCAGCAGTCCGACAGGGGGGCAGCCCCAGCATTTT.

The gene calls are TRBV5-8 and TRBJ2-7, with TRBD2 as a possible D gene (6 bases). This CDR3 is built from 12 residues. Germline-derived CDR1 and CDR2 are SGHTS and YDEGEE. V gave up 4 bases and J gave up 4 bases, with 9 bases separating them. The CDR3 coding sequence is TGTGCCAGCAGCAGGGCGGGGTACGAGCAGTACTTC. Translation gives CASSRAGYEQYF.

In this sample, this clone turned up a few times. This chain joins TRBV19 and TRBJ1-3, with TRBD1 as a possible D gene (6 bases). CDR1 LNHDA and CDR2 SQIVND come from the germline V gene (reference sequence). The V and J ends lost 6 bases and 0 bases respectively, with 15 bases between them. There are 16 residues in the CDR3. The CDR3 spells CASRRLTGSSGNTIYF. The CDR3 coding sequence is TGTGCCAGTAGAAGGCTAACAGGGAGCTCTGGAAACACCATATATTTT.

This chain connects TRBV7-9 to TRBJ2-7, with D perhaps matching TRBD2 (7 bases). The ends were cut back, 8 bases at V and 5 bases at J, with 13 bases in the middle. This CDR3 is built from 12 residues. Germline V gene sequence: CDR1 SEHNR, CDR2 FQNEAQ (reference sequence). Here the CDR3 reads CASVGGRNEQYF. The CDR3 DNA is TGTGCCAGCGTCGGGGGGCGGAACGAGCAGTACTTC.

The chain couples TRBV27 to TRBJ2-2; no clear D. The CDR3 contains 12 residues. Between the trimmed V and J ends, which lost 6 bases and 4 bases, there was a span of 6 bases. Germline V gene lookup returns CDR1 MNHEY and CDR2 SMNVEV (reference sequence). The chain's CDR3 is CASRLLTGELFF. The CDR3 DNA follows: TGTGCCAGCAGACTACTCACCGGGGAGCTGTTTTTT.

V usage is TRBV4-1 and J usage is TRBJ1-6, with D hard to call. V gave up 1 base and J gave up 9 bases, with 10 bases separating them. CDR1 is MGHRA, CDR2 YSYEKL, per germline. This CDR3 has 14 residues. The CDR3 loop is CASSQGGYGSPLHF. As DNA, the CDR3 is TGCGCCAGCAGCCAAGGCGGGTATGGTTCACCCCTCCACTTT.

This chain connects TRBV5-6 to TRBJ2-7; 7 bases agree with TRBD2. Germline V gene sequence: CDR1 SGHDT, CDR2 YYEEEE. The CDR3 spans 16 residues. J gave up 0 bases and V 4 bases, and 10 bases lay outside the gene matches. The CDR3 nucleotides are TGTGCCAGCAGCCTCGGGCGGGGGACTGGCTCCTACGAGCAGTACTTC. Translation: CASSLGRGTGSYEQYF.

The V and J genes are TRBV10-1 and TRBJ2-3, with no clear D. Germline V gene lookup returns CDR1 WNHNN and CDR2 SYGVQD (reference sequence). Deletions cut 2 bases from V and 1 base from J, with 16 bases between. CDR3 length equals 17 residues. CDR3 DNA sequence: TGCGCCAGCAGTGAGCGCACCCAGGTAAAGGGCACAGATACGCAGTATTTT. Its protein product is CASSERTQVKGTDTQYF.

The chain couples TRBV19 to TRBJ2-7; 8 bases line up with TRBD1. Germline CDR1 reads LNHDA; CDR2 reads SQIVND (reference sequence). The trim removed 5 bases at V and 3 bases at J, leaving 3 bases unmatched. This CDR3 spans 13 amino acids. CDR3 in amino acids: CASSAGQGYEQYF. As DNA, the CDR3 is TGTGCCAGTAGTGCCGGACAGGGCTACGAGCAGTACTTC.

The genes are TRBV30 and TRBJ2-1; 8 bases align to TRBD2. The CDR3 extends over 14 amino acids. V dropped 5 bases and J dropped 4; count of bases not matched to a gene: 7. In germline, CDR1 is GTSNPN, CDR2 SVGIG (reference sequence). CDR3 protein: CAWSYGGGYNEQFF. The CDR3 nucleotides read TGTGCCTGGTCATACGGGGGGGGATACAATGAGCAGTTCTTC.

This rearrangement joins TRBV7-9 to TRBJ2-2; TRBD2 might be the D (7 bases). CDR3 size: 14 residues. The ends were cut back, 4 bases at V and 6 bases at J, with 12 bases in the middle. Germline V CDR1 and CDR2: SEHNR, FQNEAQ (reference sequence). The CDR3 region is CASSWGGDAGELFF. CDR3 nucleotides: TGTGCCAGCAGCTGGGGGGGCGACGCCGGGGAGCTGTTTTTT.

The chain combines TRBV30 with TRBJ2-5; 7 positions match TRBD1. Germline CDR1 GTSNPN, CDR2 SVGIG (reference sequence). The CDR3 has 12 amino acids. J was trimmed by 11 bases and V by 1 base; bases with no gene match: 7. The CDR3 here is CAWSGQGREQYF. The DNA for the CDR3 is TGTGCCTGGAGTGGACAGGGTAGAGAGCAGTACTTC.

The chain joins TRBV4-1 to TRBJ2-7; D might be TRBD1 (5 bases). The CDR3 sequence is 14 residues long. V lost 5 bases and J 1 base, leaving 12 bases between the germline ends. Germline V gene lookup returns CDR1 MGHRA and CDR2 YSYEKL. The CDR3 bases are TGCGCCAGCAGCGGGGTCAGGGAATCCTACGAGCAGTACTTC. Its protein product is CASSGVRESYEQYF.

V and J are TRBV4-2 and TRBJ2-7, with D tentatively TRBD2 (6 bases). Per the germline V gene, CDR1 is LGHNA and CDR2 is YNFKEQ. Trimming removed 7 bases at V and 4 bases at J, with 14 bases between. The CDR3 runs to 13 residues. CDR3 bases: TGTGCCAGCAAAGGGACGGGGGATTACGAGCAGTACTTC. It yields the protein CASKGTGDYEQYF.

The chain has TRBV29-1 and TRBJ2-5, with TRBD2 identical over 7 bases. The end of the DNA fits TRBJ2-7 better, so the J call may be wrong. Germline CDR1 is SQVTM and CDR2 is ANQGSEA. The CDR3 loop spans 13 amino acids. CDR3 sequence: CSVEGREPYEQYF. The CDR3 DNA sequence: TGCAGCGTTGAGGGGAGGGAGCCCTACGAGCAGTACTTC.

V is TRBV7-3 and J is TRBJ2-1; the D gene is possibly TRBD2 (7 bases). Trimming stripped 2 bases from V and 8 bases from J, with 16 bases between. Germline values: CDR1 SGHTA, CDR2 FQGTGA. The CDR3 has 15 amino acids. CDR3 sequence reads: CASSLLGGAVDEQFF. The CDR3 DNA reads TGTGCCAGCAGCTTATTGGGGGGGGCAGTGGATGAGCAGTTCTTC.

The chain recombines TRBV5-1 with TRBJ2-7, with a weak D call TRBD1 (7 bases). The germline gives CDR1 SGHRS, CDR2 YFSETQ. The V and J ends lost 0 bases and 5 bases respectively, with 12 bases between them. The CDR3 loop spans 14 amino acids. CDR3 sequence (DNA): TGCGCCAGCAGCTTGGGGAGGGGGCTCAACGAGCAGTACTTC. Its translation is CASSLGRGLNEQYF.

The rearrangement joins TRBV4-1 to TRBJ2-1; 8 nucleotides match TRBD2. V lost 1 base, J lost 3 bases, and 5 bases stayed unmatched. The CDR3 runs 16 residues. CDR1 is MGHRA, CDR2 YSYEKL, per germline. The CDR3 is CASSQAGGGNYNEQFF. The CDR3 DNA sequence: TGCGCCAGCAGCCAAGCGGGCGGGGGGAACTACAATGAGCAGTTCTTC.

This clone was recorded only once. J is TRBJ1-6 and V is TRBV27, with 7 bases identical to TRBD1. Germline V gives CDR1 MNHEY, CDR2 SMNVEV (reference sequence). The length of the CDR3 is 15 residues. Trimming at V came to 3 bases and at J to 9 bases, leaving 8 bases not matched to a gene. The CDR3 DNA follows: TGTGCCAGCAGTTTTCTGGACAGGATAGGTTCACCCCTCCACTTT. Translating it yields CASSFLDRIGSPLHF.

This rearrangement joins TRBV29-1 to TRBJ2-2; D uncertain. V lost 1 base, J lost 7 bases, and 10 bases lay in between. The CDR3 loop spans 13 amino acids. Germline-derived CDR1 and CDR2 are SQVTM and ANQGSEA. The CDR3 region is CSVEVGFNGELFF. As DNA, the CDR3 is TGCAGCGTTGAAGTCGGGTTTAACGGGGAGCTGTTTTTT.

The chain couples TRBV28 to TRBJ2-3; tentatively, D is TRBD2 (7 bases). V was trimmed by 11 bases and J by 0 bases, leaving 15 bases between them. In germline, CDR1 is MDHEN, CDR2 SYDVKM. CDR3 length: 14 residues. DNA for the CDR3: TGTGCCCTAGGGGGTAGCGGGAGCACAGATACGCAGTATTTT. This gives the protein CALGGSGSTDTQYF.

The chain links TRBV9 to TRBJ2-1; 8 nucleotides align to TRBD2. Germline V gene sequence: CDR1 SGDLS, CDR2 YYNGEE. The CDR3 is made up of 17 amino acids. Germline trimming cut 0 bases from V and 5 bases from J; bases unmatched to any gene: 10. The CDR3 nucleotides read TGTGCCAGCAGCGTAGTCCCTGCGGGGGGACCAAACAATGAGCAGTTCTTC. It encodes CASSVVPAGGPNNEQFF. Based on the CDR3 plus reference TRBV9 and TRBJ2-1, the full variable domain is DSGVTQTPKHLITATGQRVTLRCSPRSGDLSVYWYQQSLDQGLQFLIQYYNGEERAKGNILERFSAQQFPDLHSELNLSSLELGDSALYFCASSVVPAGGPNNEQFFGPGTRLTVL.

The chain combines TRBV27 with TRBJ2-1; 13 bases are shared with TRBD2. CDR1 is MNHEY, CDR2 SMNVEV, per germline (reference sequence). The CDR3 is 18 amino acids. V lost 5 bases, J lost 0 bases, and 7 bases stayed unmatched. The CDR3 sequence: CASSTTSGGTSSYNEQFF. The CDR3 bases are TGTGCCAGCAGTACGACTAGCGGGGGGACTAGCTCCTACAATGAGCAGTTCTTC.

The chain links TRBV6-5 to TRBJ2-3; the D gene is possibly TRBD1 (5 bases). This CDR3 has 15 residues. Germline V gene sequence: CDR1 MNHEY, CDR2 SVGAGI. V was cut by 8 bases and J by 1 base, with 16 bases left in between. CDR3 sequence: CASAPQGRRTDTQYF. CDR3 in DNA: TGTGCCAGCGCACCCCAGGGCCGACGCACAGATACGCAGTATTTT.

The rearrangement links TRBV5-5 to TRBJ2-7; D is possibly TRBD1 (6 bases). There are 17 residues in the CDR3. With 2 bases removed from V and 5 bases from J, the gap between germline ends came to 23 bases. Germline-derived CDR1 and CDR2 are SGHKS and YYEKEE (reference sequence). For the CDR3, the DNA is TGTGCCAGCAGCTTCGCCCGGGACAAGGAAGGAATCCACGAGCAGTACTTC. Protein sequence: CASSFARDKEGIHEQYF.